This TCR beta chain was recovered during a study of vaccination effects on CD4 cells after COVID-19. General study results and limits: Convalescent patients were scarce in the study, and it lacked early post-infection timepoints. After vaccination, at late timepoints, clones induced by infection and by vaccine contracted markedly.

Ahead of sequencing, the ViraFEST assay grew antigen-specific CD4+ T cells using viral peptide pools. The authors isolated CD4+ T cells after around 9 days of culture. Nobody among the vaccine recipients had prior SARS-CoV-2 infection (nucleocapsid antibodies were negative). Half-medium replacement with IL-2 medium occurred on days 3 and 7. Libraries were prepared by immunoSEQ multiplex PCR; TCRdb keeps only in-frame clonotypes and omits some of them. The sample includes tens of thousands of clones, 75% to 85% seen only once; the top ten take about 6%. Trimming cost V 2 bases and J 1 base; bases outside gene matches: 4. The CDR3 extends over 15 amino acids. Looked up from germline, CDR1 is SEHNR and CDR2 is FQNEAQ (reference sequence). Comment on this clone: The antigen remains unidentified.

The starting material was CD4+ T cells from PBMCs cultured with HCoV-OC43 spike peptides, obtained before COVID-19 vaccination. Stated subset: HCoV-OC43 spike overlapping peptide pool stimulation. This sequence joins TRBV7-9 and TRBJ1-1, with 7 bases lining up with TRBD1. This sequence was found in a human donor who received a COVID-19 vaccine. CDR3 nucleotides: TGTGCCAGCAGCTTAACAGGGGTAAAGAACACTGAAGCTTTCTTT. Translated, it gives CASSLTGVKNTEAFF.